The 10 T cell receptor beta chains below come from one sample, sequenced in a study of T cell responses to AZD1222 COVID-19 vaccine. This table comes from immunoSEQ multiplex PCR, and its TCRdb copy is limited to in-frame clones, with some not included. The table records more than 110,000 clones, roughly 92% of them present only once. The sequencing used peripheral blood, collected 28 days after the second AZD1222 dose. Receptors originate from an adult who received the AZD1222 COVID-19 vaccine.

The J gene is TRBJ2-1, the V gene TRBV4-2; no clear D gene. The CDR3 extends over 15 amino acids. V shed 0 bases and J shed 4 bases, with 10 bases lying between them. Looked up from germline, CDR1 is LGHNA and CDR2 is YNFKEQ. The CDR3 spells CASSQESGGYNEQFF. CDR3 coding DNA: TGTGCCAGCAGCCAAGAGTCTGGCGGTTACAATGAGCAGTTCTTC.

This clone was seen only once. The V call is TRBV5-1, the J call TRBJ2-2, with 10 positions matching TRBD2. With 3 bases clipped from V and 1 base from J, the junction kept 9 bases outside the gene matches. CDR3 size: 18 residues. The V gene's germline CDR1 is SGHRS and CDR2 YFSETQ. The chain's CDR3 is CASSSNTLAGGNTGELFF. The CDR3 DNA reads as TGCGCCAGCAGCTCCAACACTTTAGCGGGAGGGAACACCGGGGAGCTGTTTTTT.

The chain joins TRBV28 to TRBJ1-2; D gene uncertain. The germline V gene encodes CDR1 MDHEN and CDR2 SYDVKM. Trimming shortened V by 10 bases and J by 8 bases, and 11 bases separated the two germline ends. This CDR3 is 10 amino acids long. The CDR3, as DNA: TGTGCCACCTCGCTGTACGGCTACACCTTC. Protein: CATSLYGYTF.

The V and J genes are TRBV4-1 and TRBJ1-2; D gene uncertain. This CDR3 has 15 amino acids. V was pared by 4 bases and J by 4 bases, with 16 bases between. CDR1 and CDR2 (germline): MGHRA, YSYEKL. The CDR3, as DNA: TGCGCCAGCAGCCTCTTTTACACTGGCGGCTATGGCTACACCTTC. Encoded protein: CASSLFYTGGYGYTF.

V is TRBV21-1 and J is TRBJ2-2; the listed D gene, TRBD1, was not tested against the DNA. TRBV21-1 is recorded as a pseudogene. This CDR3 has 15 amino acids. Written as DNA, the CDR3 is TGTGCCAGCACCCTAGGGAAGGGGGCAAGCGGGGAGCTGTTTTTT. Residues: CASTLGKGASGELFF.

CDR3 amino acids: CASSQGFRLAGYTGELFF. For the CDR3, the DNA is TGTGCCAGCAGCCAAGGATTCAGGCTAGCGGGTTACACCGGGGAGCTGTTTTTT. The rearrangement links TRBV4-2 to TRBJ2-2, with 8 nucleotides matching TRBD2. The CDR3 has 18 amino acids. Per the germline V gene, CDR1 is LGHNA and CDR2 is YNFKEQ. Unmatched junction bases numbered 10, after V lost 1 base and J lost 3 bases.

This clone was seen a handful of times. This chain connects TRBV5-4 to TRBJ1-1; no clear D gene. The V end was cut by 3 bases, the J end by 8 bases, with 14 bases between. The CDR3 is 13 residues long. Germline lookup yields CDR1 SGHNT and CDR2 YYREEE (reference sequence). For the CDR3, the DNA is TGTGCCAGCAGCTGGGCCACAGAGGGCGAAGCTTTCTTT. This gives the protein CASSWATEGEAFF.

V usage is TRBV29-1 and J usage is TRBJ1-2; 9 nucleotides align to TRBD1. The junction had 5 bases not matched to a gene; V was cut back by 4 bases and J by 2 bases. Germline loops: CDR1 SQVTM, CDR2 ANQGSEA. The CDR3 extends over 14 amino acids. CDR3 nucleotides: TGCAGCGTTGTACCGGGACAGGGCAACTATGGCTACACCTTC. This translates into CSVVPGQGNYGYTF.

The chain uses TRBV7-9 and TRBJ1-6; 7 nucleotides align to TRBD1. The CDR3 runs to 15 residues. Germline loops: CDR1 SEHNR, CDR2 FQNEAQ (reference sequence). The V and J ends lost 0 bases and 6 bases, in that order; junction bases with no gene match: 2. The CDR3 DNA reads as TGTGCCAGCAGCTTAGCCGGGACAGCTAATTCACCCCTCCACTTT. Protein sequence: CASSLAGTANSPLHF.

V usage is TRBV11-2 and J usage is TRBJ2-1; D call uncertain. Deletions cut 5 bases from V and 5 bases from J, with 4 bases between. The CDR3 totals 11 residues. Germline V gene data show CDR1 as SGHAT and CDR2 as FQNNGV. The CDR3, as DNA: TGTGCCAGCAGCCCGAACAATGAGCAGTTCTTC. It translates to CASSPNNEQFF. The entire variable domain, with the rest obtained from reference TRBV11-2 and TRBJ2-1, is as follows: EAGVAQSPRYKIIEKRQSVAFWCNPISGHATLYWYQQILGQGPKLLIQFQNNGVVDDSQLPKDRFSAERLKGVDSTLKIQPAKLEDSAVYLCASSPNNEQFFGPGTRLTVL.